The 21 T cell receptor beta chains reported below all come from one sample, sequenced in a study of cytomegalovirus exposure and HLA in healthy donors. The PCR had 60 Vbeta and 13 Jbeta primers. Profiling relied on immunoSEQ multiplex PCR, and the TCRdb table lists in-frame clones only, not all of them. The sample holds approximately 150,000 clones, about 75% seen once. The sample was PBMCs. The origin of the receptors is a woman aged 25 to 39 in good health and CMV-seronegative.

This chain joins TRBV27 and TRBJ1-1; the D gene is possibly TRBD1 (5 bases). Trimming pared 0 bases from V and 10 bases from J, leaving 9 bases between. The CDR3 runs 12 residues. Germline V gives CDR1 MNHEY, CDR2 SMNVEV (reference sequence). CDR3 protein: CASSLSGRAAFF. The CDR3 nucleotides are TGTGCCAGCAGTTTATCCGGCAGGGCAGCTTTCTTT.

V and J are TRBV27 and TRBJ1-4; D may be TRBD1 (6 bases). Trimming cost V 4 bases and J 8 bases, with 14 bases left between them. This CDR3 region has 14 residues. The germline gives CDR1 MNHEY, CDR2 SMNVEV (reference sequence). CDR3 amino acids: CASSSRGAGEKLFF. The CDR3 DNA follows: TGTGCCAGCAGTTCCCGGGGGGCAGGGGAAAAACTGTTTTTT.

The chain is built from TRBV7-9 and TRBJ1-1; weak D call: TRBD1 (6 bases). This CDR3 has 15 residues. Germline V CDR1 and CDR2: SEHNR, FQNEAQ (reference sequence). Trimming stripped 5 bases from V and 0 bases from J, with 13 bases between. The CDR3 bases are TGTGCCAGCAGCCCCCAGACAGGTGTGAACACTGAAGCTTTCTTT. Its protein product is CASSPQTGVNTEAFF.

V usage is TRBV27 and J usage is TRBJ1-5; D gene unclear. Germline V gene sequence: CDR1 MNHEY, CDR2 SMNVEV (reference sequence). This CDR3 region has 14 residues. Trimming left V 3 bases short and J 1 base short, with 7 bases between. Written as DNA, the CDR3 is TGTGCCAGCAGTTTGGGCGTAAGCAATCAGCCCCAGCATTTT. It codes for CASSLGVSNQPQHF.

The V and J genes are TRBV7-3 and TRBJ1-1, with no clear D. V lost 4 bases to trimming and J lost 1 base, with 10 bases between them. Looked up from germline, CDR1 is SGHTA and CDR2 is FQGTGA. CDR3 length: 14 amino acids. CDR3 sequence reads: CASSSTVKNTEAFF. In DNA form, the CDR3 reads TGTGCCAGCAGCTCCACAGTAAAGAACACTGAAGCTTTCTTT.

DNA for the CDR3: TGTGCCTGGAGTGTACTCAAAATGGGGACACGGTCAGCAGGGGATGAGCAGTACTTC. Translation gives CAWSVLKMGTRSAGDEQYF. This chain connects TRBV30 to TRBJ2-7, with a possible D match to TRBD1 (6 bases). Trimming took 0 bases from V and 7 from J, leaving 31 bases between them. The CDR3 runs 19 residues. Germline assignment: CDR1 GTSNPN and CDR2 SVGIG (reference sequence).

This chain's CDR3 is CASIQRENTEAFF. CDR3 nucleotides: TGTGCCAGTATTCAACGGGAGAACACTGAAGCTTTCTTT. This sequence joins TRBV19 and TRBJ1-1; D uncertain. Germline V lookup: CDR1 LNHDA, CDR2 SQIVND (reference sequence). V was clipped by 7 bases and J by 1 base, with 10 bases between them. The CDR3 length is 13 residues.

A few counts support this clone. The genes are TRBV11-1 and TRBJ2-3, with 12 positions matching TRBD2. The CDR3 runs to 19 residues. J lost 2 bases, V lost 2 bases, and 11 bases had no gene match. CDR1 is SGHAT, CDR2 FQDESV, per germline (reference sequence). In DNA, the CDR3 is TGTGCCAGCAGCTTATGGTCTAGCGGGGGGGGTACCAACACAGATACGCAGTATTTT. It specifies CASSLWSSGGGTNTDTQYF.

The chain joins TRBV9 to TRBJ2-2, with 11 positions matching TRBD2. With V trimmed by 4 bases and J by 6 bases, 8 bases remained unmatched. Germline values: CDR1 SGDLS, CDR2 YYNGEE. This CDR3 has 16 residues. CDR3 in amino acids: CASSLISGGAPGELFF. The DNA of the CDR3 is TGTGCCAGCAGCTTAATTAGCGGGGGGGCCCCCGGGGAGCTGTTTTTT.

V usage is TRBV7-8 and J usage is TRBJ2-7, with D possibly being TRBD2 (6 bases). Trimming took 3 bases from V and 2 from J, leaving 14 bases between them. This CDR3 contains 15 residues. Germline V gene lookup returns CDR1 SGHVS and CDR2 FQNEAQ. CDR3 residues: CASSLEGIRTYEQYF. The CDR3 DNA is TGTGCCAGCAGCTTGGAGGGTATTCGCACCTACGAGCAGTACTTC. Full variable domain (outside the CDR3, taken from reference TRBV7-8 and TRBJ2-7): GAGVSQSPRYKVAKRGQDVALRCDPISGHVSLFWYQQALGQGPEFLTYFQNEAQLDKSGLPSDRFFAERPEGSVSTLKIQRTQQEDSAVYLCASSLEGIRTYEQYFGPGTRLTVT.

The rearrangement uses TRBV5-6 and TRBJ1-2; D remains ambiguous. Germline V gene data show CDR1 as SGHDT and CDR2 as YYEEEE. V was clipped by 4 bases and J by 10 bases, with 17 bases between them. CDR3 length: 13 residues. CDR3 residues: CASSRRWFRYYTF. The DNA of the CDR3 is TGTGCCAGCAGCAGGCGGTGGTTTCGCTACTACACCTTC.

The chain couples TRBV5-1 to TRBJ1-2; D might be TRBD1 (5 bases). Trimming stripped 3 bases from V and 7 bases from J, with 13 bases between. CDR3 length equals 13 residues. Germline V gene data show CDR1 as SGHRS and CDR2 as YFSETQ. The CDR3 spells CASSSTWRGGYTF. In DNA form, the CDR3 reads TGCGCCAGCAGCTCAACGTGGAGGGGTGGCTACACCTTC.

V and J are TRBV2 and TRBJ1-1; TRBD1 agrees at 9 bases. Germline CDR1 SNHLY, CDR2 FYNNEI. Trimming cost V 0 bases and J 2 bases; bases outside gene matches: 1. The CDR3 runs 15 residues. CDR3 nucleotides: TGTGCCAGCAGTGAAGCGGACAGGGGTAACACTGAAGCTTTCTTT. It translates to CASSEADRGNTEAFF. The whole variable domain, remainder taken from reference TRBV2 and TRBJ1-1, is EPEVTQTPSHQVTQMGQEVILRCVPISNHLYFYWYRQILGQKVEFLVSFYNNEISEKSEIFDDQFSVERPDGSNFTLKIRSTKLEDSAMYFCASSEADRGNTEAFFGQGTRLTVV.

The rearrangement uses TRBV5-1 and TRBJ2-7; 7 bases match TRBD2. Germline V gene data show CDR1 as SGHRS and CDR2 as YFSETQ. CDR3 length: 14 residues. V lost 1 base to trimming and J lost 6 bases; unmatched junction nucleotides: 7. The CDR3 reads CASSLTGLAAEQYF. For the CDR3, the DNA is TGCGCCAGCAGCTTGACCGGGCTAGCGGCCGAGCAGTACTTC.

The chain is built from TRBV27 and TRBJ2-2, with D maybe TRBD1 (5 bases). Germline CDR1 is MNHEY and CDR2 is SMNVEV (reference sequence). The V gene lost 6 bases and the J gene lost 4 bases, with 12 bases spanning the gap. The CDR3 has 14 amino acids. The chain's CDR3 is CASSPLRGTGELFF. CDR3 DNA sequence: TGTGCCAGCAGCCCCTTAAGGGGCACCGGGGAGCTGTTTTTT.

J is TRBJ1-1 and V is TRBV11-3, with D perhaps TRBD1 (5 bases). Germline V gene sequence: CDR1 SGHNT, CDR2 YENEEA. The CDR3 sequence is 14 residues long. Trimming stripped 3 bases from V and 8 bases from J, with 16 bases between. DNA of the CDR3: TGTGCCAGCAGCTTTTCGGGGGGGAGTGCAGAAGCTTTCTTT. Its translation: CASSFSGGSAEAFF.

The CDR3 protein is CASSQGDRGLYSNQPQHF. The DNA for the CDR3 is TGTGCCAGCAGCCAAGGGGACAGGGGGCTGTATAGCAATCAGCCCCAGCATTTT. This chain uses TRBV4-2 with TRBJ1-5, with 12 bases fitting TRBD1. This CDR3 spans 18 amino acids. With 1 base clipped from V and 0 bases from J, the junction kept 4 bases outside the gene matches. CDR1 is LGHNA and CDR2 is YNFKEQ in the germline V gene.

This clone was seen once. This rearrangement joins TRBV19 to TRBJ2-2; 8 bases match TRBD2. V lost 5 bases and J lost 0; bases outside the gene matches: 5. Germline V CDR1 and CDR2: LNHDA, SQIVND (reference sequence). The CDR3 consists of 16 residues. The CDR3 reads CASSPRGGANTGELFF. In DNA, the CDR3 is TGTGCCAGTAGTCCACGGGGGGGCGCGAACACCGGGGAGCTGTTTTTT.

The chain uses TRBV7-9 and TRBJ1-2, with a tentative D call TRBD1 (5 bases). Trimming took 5 bases from V and 8 from J, leaving 15 bases between them. CDR1 and CDR2 (germline): SEHNR, FQNEAQ (reference sequence). This CDR3 is built from 13 residues. DNA of the CDR3: TGTGCCAGCAGCGTTTCGGGGGTTAAAGGCTACACCTTC. It yields the protein CASSVSGVKGYTF.

The rearrangement joins TRBV6-5 to TRBJ2-7, with D tentatively TRBD1 (6 bases). This CDR3 spans 15 amino acids. The germline V gene has CDR1 MNHEY and CDR2 SVGAGI. Trimming removed 6 bases from V and 2 bases from J, with 17 bases in between. CDR3 sequence reads: CASSTRGEGAYEQYF. The DNA of the CDR3 is TGTGCCAGCAGCACCAGGGGAGAGGGGGCCTACGAGCAGTACTTC.

The genes are TRBV7-6 and TRBJ2-4, with 9 bases lining up with TRBD1. Germline values: CDR1 SGHVS, CDR2 FNYEAQ. This CDR3 contains 15 residues. Unmatched junction bases numbered 9, after V lost 4 bases and J lost 8 bases. CDR3 amino acids: CASSSYRGQGYIQYF. The CDR3 bases are TGTGCCAGCAGCTCGTATAGGGGACAGGGTTACATTCAGTACTTC.